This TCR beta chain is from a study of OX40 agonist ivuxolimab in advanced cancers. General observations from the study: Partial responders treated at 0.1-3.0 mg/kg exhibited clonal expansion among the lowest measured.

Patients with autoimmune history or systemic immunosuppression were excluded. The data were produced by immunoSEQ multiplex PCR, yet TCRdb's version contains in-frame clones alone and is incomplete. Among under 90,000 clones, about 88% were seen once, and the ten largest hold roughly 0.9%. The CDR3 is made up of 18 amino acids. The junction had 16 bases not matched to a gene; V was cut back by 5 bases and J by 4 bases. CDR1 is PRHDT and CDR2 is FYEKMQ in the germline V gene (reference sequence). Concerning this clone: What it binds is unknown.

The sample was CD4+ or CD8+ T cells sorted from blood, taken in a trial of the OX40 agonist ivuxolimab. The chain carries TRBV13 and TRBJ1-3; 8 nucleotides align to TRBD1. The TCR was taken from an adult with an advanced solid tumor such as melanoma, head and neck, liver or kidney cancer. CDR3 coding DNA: TGTGCCAGCAGCCGCGCCACAGGGGGTCAGGCTCTCGGAAACACCATATATTTT. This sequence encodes CASSRATGGQALGNTIYF.